These T cell receptor beta chains were read from a single sample in a study of T cells after yellow fever vaccination. TCRdb used MiXCR to reprocess the 5' RACE reads, holding one entry per CDR3 protein. The sample has under 550,000 distinct CDR3 sequences; around a fifth are singletons. The sample in question was PBMCs, obtained less than 25 days after the first yellow fever vaccination. These receptors all stem from a man between 18 and 35 years old who received the YFV17D yellow fever vaccine. CDR3s include the opening cysteine and the closing phenylalanine or tryptophan.

>TRBV7-9|TRBJ2-3
CASSVGDSGWYDTQYF
>TRBV12-3/TRBV12-4|TRBJ2-2
CASSLPGKEGTGELFF
>TRBV15|TRBJ1-2
CATSRDYTTNYGYTF
>TRBV4-3|TRBJ1-2
CASSHLRDRGVNYGYTF
>TRBV30|TRBJ1-3
CAWSSGLGNTIYF
>TRBV5-5|TRBJ2-7
CARGPGQGDYEQYF
>TRBV11-1|TRBJ1-1
CASSFRANTEAFF
>TRBV24-1|TRBJ2-5
CATSDSLRETQYF
>TRBV5-4|TRBJ2-5
CASSLPPTTLASPLAGGQETQYF
>TRBV11-2|TRBJ2-2
CASRGTGQTSNTGELFF
>TRBV7-2|TRBJ2-1
CASSLGVAGGPYNEQFF
>TRBV6-1|TRBJ2-3
CASIRTADSTDTQYF
>TRBV10-3|TRBJ1-1
CAISPQGSTEAFF
>TRBV27|TRBJ2-6
CASSLLAGSGANVLTF
>TRBV18|TRBJ1-1
CASSPVPGHMNTEAFF
>TRBV5-1|TRBJ2-3
CASSWTDSTDTQYF
>TRBV21-1|TRBJ2-7
CASSNKAAGSVEQYF
>TRBV3-1|TRBJ2-5
CASSQYAVQETQYF
>TRBV7-2|TRBJ1-2
CASSLVTNGGYTF
>TRBV20-1|TRBJ2-1
CSATGGPPNEQFF
>TRBV11-2|TRBJ1-2
CASSADRGHYGYTF
>TRBV19|TRBJ2-1
CASSIWPLNNEQFF
>TRBV12-3/TRBV12-4|TRBJ2-3
CASIKGDIYPSTDTQYF
>TRBV20-1|TRBJ2-1
CSAGNEQFF
>TRBV6-5|TRBJ2-5
CASSFELGDLQETQYF
>TRBV7-2|TRBJ1-4
CASSQTAIDEKLFF
>TRBV27|TRBJ2-2
CASSLTGHTGEQFF
>TRBV27|TRBJ1-6
CASSLRVGNSPLHF
>TRBV6-5|TRBJ2-1
CASSYSPRINEQFF
>TRBV29-1|TRBJ2-2
CSVAPGLPSTGELFF
>TRBV6-1|TRBJ2-3
CASSEPTGRWSNTQYF
>TRBV6-2/TRBV6-3|TRBJ2-2
CASSYSKIPNTGELFF
>TRBV7-9|TRBJ2-5
CASSFGTLTETQYF
>TRBV5-1|TRBJ2-5
CASGNQETQYF
>TRBV12-3/TRBV12-4|TRBJ2-1
CASRAGTADEQFF
>TRBV10-2|TRBJ2-1
CASREGQHNEQFF
>TRBV6-1|TRBJ2-1
CASSRAVTNEQFF
>TRBV7-3|TRBJ2-2
CASSPQGATGELFF
>TRBV19|TRBJ1-2
CASSEEGNRHGYTF
>TRBV28|TRBJ1-5
CASKVGGAGQPQHF
>TRBV7-2|TRBJ2-5
CASSPRLAGGQETQYF